This T cell receptor beta chain derives from a study of vaccination effects on CD4 cells after COVID-19. Of note for this clone: Antigen specificity is unknown.

ViraFEST expansion of antigen-specific CD4+ T cells with viral peptide pools preceded sequencing. Investigators separated out CD4+ T cells once 9 to 11 days of culture had passed. Vaccination of participants consisted of two doses of either the BNT162b2 or mRNA-1273 vaccine. Looked up from germline, CDR1 is LNHDA and CDR2 is SQIVND (reference sequence). This CDR3 has 15 amino acids. With V trimmed by 6 bases and J by 7 bases, 10 bases remained unmatched. Generated by immunoSEQ multiplex PCR, the TCRdb table keeps only in-frame clones and is missing some. Among about 32,000 clones, roughly two thirds were seen once, and the ten largest hold roughly 12%.

The chain carries TRBV19 and TRBJ2-1; 9 bases are shared with TRBD1. The source of this sequence is a human donor who received a COVID-19 vaccine. The specimen comprised CD4+ T cells from PBMCs cultured with HCoV-229E spike peptides, sampled after COVID-19 vaccination. The CDR3 region is CASRYAGTGINEQFF. Written as DNA, the CDR3 is TGTGCCAGTAGATATGCCGGGACAGGGATTAATGAGCAGTTCTTC.